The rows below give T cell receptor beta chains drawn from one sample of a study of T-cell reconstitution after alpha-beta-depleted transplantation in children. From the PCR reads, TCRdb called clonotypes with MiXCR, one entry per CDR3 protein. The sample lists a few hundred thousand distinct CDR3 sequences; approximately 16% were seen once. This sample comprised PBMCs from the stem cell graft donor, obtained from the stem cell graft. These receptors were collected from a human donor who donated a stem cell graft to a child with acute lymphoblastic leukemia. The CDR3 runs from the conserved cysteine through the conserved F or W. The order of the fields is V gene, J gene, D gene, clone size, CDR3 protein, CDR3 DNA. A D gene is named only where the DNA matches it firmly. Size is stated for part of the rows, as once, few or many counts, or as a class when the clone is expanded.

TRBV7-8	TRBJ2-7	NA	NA	CASSLEVLVRYEQYF	TGTGCCAGCAGCTTAGAGGTCCTCGTCAGGTACGAGCAGTACTTC
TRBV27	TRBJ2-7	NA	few	CASSGALEAYEQYF	TGTGCCAGCAGCGGAGCGTTGGAGGCCTACGAGCAGTACTTC
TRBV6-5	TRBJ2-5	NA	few	CASSWEGSIETQYF	TGTGCCAGCAGTTGGGAAGGGAGTATTGAGACCCAGTACTTC
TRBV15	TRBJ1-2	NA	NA	CATSREGGTDYHYGYTF	TGTGCCACCAGCAGAGAGGGGGGGACCGACTACCACTATGGCTACACCTTC
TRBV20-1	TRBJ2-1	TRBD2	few	CSARPRLAGAYSEQFF	TGCAGTGCTAGACCCCGACTAGCGGGGGCGTACAGTGAGCAGTTCTTC
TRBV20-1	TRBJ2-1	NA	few	CSPYSTLNNEQFF	TGCAGTCCCTATTCAACCCTAAACAATGAGCAGTTCTTC
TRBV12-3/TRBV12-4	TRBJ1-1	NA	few	CASTSRRGNTEAFF	TGTGCCAGCACTAGCCGACGTGGGAACACTGAAGCTTTCTTT
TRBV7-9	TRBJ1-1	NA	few	CASSLGAGLSQGAFF	TGTGCCAGCAGCTTAGGAGCGGGTTTAAGTCAAGGAGCTTTCTTT
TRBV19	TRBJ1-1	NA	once	CASSPGGFNTEAFF	TGTGCCAGTAGCCCGGGAGGGTTTAACACTGAAGCTTTCTTT
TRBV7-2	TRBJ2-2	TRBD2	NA	CASSLAYRLAGGRTGELFF	TGTGCCAGCAGCTTAGCCTATCGTCTAGCGGGAGGACGCACCGGGGAGCTGTTTTTT
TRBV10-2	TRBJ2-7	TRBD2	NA	CASSEPTDRTSGDYEQYF	TGCGCCAGCAGTGAGCCTACGGACCGAACTAGCGGAGACTACGAGCAGTACTTC
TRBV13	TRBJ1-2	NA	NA	CASSLDTGDYGYTF	TGTGCCAGCAGCTTAGACACGGGGGACTATGGCTACACCTTC
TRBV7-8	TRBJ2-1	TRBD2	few	CASSLVAGEVDEQFF	TGTGCCAGCAGCTTAGTGGCGGGAGAGGTCGATGAGCAGTTCTTC
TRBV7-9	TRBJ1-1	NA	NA	CATYSLGGTEAFF	TGTGCCACCTACTCTCTAGGGGGAACTGAAGCTTTCTTT
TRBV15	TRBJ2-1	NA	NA	CATSSQGKPYNEQFF	TGTGCCACCAGCAGTCAGGGGAAACCCTACAATGAGCAGTTCTTC
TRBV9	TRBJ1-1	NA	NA	CASSRGATTEAFF	TGTGCCAGCAGCCGAGGGGCGACCACTGAAGCTTTCTTT
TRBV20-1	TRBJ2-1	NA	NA	CSAEPADSYNEQFF	TGCAGTGCTGAGCCAGCGGACTCCTACAATGAGCAGTTCTTC
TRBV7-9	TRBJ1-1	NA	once	CASSLAMAFSLNTEAFF	TGTGCCAGCAGCTTAGCGATGGCCTTCTCCTTGAACACTGAAGCTTTCTTT
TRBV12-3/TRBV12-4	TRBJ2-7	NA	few	CASSPDGLVYEQYF	TGTGCCAGCAGCCCGGACGGCCTCGTCTACGAGCAGTACTTC
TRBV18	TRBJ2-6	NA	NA	CASSLGVAGANVLTF	TGTGCCAGCTCCCTTGGGGTTGCGGGGGCCAACGTCCTGACTTTC
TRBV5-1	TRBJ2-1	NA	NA	CASSLGVEQLF	TGCGCCAGCAGCTTGGGAGTTGAGCAGTTGTTC
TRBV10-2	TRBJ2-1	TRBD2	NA	CASRMGGSYNEQFF	TGCGCCAGCAGGATGGGGGGGTCCTACAATGAGCAGTTCTTC
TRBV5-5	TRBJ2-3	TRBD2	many	CASSLRGSGLANTDTQYF	TGTGCCAGCAGCTTGCGAGGATCCGGACTAGCGAATACAGATACGCAGTATTTT
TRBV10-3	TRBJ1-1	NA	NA	CAISGGSWSEAFF	TGTGCCATCAGTGGAGGGAGTTGGTCTGAAGCTTTCTTT
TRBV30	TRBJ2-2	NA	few	CAWSALSTGELFF	TGTGCCTGGAGTGCCCTTAGCACCGGGGAGCTGTTTTTT
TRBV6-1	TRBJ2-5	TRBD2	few	CASSEVPGRGGETQYF	TGTGCCAGCAGTGAAGTTCCGGGACGCGGGGGAGAGACCCAGTACTTC
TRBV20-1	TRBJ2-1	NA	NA	CSARPYLRSSYNEQFF	TGCAGTGCTAGACCCTACCTTAGAAGCTCCTACAATGAGCAGTTCTTC
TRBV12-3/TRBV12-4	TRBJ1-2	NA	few	CASSQTAQYGYTF	TGTGCCAGCAGTCAGACAGCTCAATATGGCTACACCTTC
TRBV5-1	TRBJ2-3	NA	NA	CASSFYPDTSTDTQYF	TGCGCCAGCAGCTTTTACCCGGACACTAGCACAGATACGCAGTATTTT